This record concerns one T cell receptor (beta chain) sequence. This clonotype was detected only once. Its antigen is unknown. No much larger clone is present one base from it, and per-base qualities are unavailable. This specimen belongs to a study of post-analysis software for immune sequencing data (dated by TCRdb to the mid-2010s). With respect to the entire study: Relapsing-remitting, secondary progressive and progressive-relapsing multiple sclerosis were recorded as disease courses, and subtype annotation was lacking for some patients. Patient repertoires were compared against around twelve previously published healthy control repertoires from donors aged roughly 6 to 25 years. A subset of samples was prepared in parallel using single-end sample barcoding, then pooled and co-amplified after Illumina adapter ligation.

TCR beta repertoires were profiled from peripheral blood of roughly 13 young patients with multiple sclerosis to demonstrate the VDJtools post-analysis software. The multiple sclerosis patients were children and adolescents between roughly 6 and 17 years of age. CDR1 and CDR2 were assigned from the germline V gene as SGDLS and YYNGEE. V loses 0 bases at its end and J loses 4 bases; junction bases beyond the gene matches: 3. Its CDR3 holds 14 amino acids, cysteine through phenylalanine. This entry keeps only the CDR3 DNA: 42 bases, framed from base 1. Points the paper makes about the study in general: The control group was slightly older than the multiple sclerosis patient group. Patients showed significantly higher frequencies than controls for about 5 TRBV segments, among them TRBV5-6, TRBV5-1 and TRBV20-1. Direct clustering with F measure showed strong co-clustering of samples prepared in the same batch, prompting a batch-effect correction. Multiple sclerosis patients had significantly lower normalized Chao1 diversity than controls, a result that suggests substantial peripheral T-cell clonal expansion.

Library method: PCR. Sequenced on an Illumina HiSeq 2500. To reduce PCR and sequencing biases, unique molecular identifiers were built into the TCR beta cDNA libraries. Per 1 to 10 million input T cells, 500,000 or so cDNA molecules were obtained, such that each molecule approximated one T cell. The patient libraries were prepared and sequenced with the same protocol used for the earlier healthy control dataset. Samples belonging to the same batch were prepared together, multiplexed and sequenced on a shared HiSeq lane. The published analysis was carried out like this. MIGEC was used to process the raw barcoded reads, and molecular identifier groups with only a single read were discarded before consensus assembly and CDR3 extraction. Clonotype tables were post-analysed with VDJtools, and diversity was normalized by down-sampling all datasets to the smallest sample size. In repertoire overlap clustering, CDR3 amino acid sequences, but not nucleotide sequences, were matched to correct batch-related cross-sample contamination. TCRdb handled the public reads itself, with Q25 trimming in fastp and clone calling in MiXCR, and kept productive beta chains. Rows merge per CDR3 protein into single entries with the most common DNA and genes. The V and J calls, along with clone size, are taken from TCRdb and not from the paper's own processing. The sample yields roughly 570,000 distinct CDR3 sequences; less than 40% were counted once. 4.5% to 7.5% of the sample belongs to the ten largest clones.

The chain is assembled from TRBV9 and TRBJ1-2, with 7 central nucleotides matching TRBD1. Sequences were obtained from blood. This sequence was found in a girl under 18 with multiple sclerosis. The CDR3 has the sequence CASSVAGGAYGYTF. The DNA sequence reads TGTGCCAGCAGCGTAGCAGGGGGAGCCTATGGCTACACCTTC.